This entry lists 19 T cell receptor beta chains sequenced from one sample in a study of cytomegalovirus exposure and HLA in healthy donors (dated by TCRdb to 2017 to 2019). The library relied on the immunoSEQ multiplex PCR assay. For the multiplex PCR, a mixture combining 60 forward primers for TCR Vbeta segments and 13 reverse primers for TCR Jbeta segments was used. This is the immuneACCESS table as TCRdb keeps it, with only in-frame sequences that have V and J called. A part of the clones is gone; compared with another copy, unresolved V genes explain less than half, and the rest is unexplained. For this sample there are approximately 82,000 clones; approximately 65% appear just once. The top ten hold around 5.5% of the sample. The sequencing sample was made of PBMCs. Receptors originate from a woman between 25 and 40 years old in good health and CMV-seropositive.

This chain joins TRBV19 and TRBJ2-3, with D possibly being TRBD1 (5 bases). Germline lookup yields CDR1 LNHDA and CDR2 SQIVND (reference sequence). The CDR3 sequence is 15 residues long. Trimming removed 5 bases at V and 5 bases at J, with 17 bases between. The CDR3 region is CASSGIAPTVDTQYF. DNA of the CDR3: TGTGCCAGTAGTGGAATCGCCCCGACAGTAGATACGCAGTATTTT.

The chain carries TRBV29-1 and TRBJ2-2, with D possibly matching TRBD1 (5 bases). CDR1 is SQVTM and CDR2 is ANQGSEA in the germline V gene. V was trimmed by 4 bases and J by 2 bases, leaving 11 bases between them. This CDR3 region has 14 residues. DNA for the CDR3: TGCAGCGTTGTAGAAGGGGTTAACACCGGGGAGCTGTTTTTT. Translating gives CSVVEGVNTGELFF.

The chain links TRBV9 to TRBJ1-2; D gene uncertain. In germline, CDR1 is SGDLS, CDR2 YYNGEE. V was cut by 0 bases and J by 4 bases, with 7 bases left in between. The length of the CDR3 is 13 residues. DNA of the CDR3: TGTGCCAGCAGCGTAGTCGAGGGCTATGGCTACACCTTC. Its translation: CASSVVEGYGYTF.

The chain combines TRBV7-9 with TRBJ1-6; 10 bases align to TRBD1. Germline CDR1 reads SEHNR; CDR2 reads FQNEAQ (reference sequence). V dropped 5 bases and J dropped 10; count of bases not matched to a gene: 14. This CDR3 is built from 17 residues. CDR3 loop: CASSPTISGTGVSPLHF. The CDR3 DNA is TGTGCCAGCAGCCCAACTATATCCGGGACAGGGGTGTCACCCCTCCACTTT. Filled out from reference TRBV7-9 and TRBJ1-6, the complete variable domain reads DTGVSQNPRHKITKRGQNVTFRCDPISEHNRLYWYRQTLGQGPEFLTYFQNEAQLEKSRLLSDRFSAERPKGSFSTLEIQRTEQGDSAMYLCASSPTISGTGVSPLHFGNGTRLTVT.

This sequence joins TRBV7-7 and TRBJ2-5; TRBD1 might be the D (6 bases). The CDR3 length is 13 residues. V was clipped by 5 bases and J by 5 bases, with 12 bases between them. CDR1 is SSHAT and CDR2 is FNYEAQ in the germline V gene (reference sequence). In DNA, the CDR3 is TGTGCCAGCAGCAAGGACAGTTGGGAGACCCAGTACTTC. Its protein is CASSKDSWETQYF.

This clone is a singleton in its sample. The chain is built from TRBV6-1 and TRBJ2-2; TRBD1 aligns across 7 bases. V trimming: 5 bases; J trimming: 7 bases; junction bases outside the gene matches: 4. Germline CDR1 MNHNS, CDR2 SASEGT. This CDR3 is 13 amino acids long. As DNA, the CDR3 is TGTGCCAGCAGTACACAGGGGTTCGGGGAGCTGTTTTTT. Translating it yields CASSTQGFGELFF.

Comments on this clone: One junction end does not reproduce the germline sequence, and a read error may be involved. The rearrangement links TRBV13 to TRBJ1-2; 10 nucleotides match TRBD1. The CDR3 extends over 15 amino acids. Looked up from germline, CDR1 is PRHDT and CDR2 is FYEKMQ (reference sequence). The CDR3 protein is CASSTRDRGDYGYPF. The CDR3 coding sequence is TGTGCCAGCAGCACCCGGGACAGGGGAGACTATGGCTACCCCTTC.

This clone has more than one count but fewer than ten. V usage is TRBV7-9 and J usage is TRBJ2-1; 8 bases match TRBD1. The junction had 8 bases not matched to a gene; V was cut back by 6 bases and J by 7 bases. This CDR3 region has 14 residues. CDR1 and CDR2 from the germline V gene are SEHNR and FQNEAQ (reference sequence). This chain's CDR3 is CASSIWTGNNEQFF. As DNA, the CDR3 is TGTGCCAGCAGTATTTGGACAGGGAATAATGAGCAGTTCTTC.

This clone came up a few times. The J gene is TRBJ2-1, the V gene TRBV25-1, with 15 positions matching TRBD2. CDR3 length equals 15 residues. Germline CDR1 is MGHDK and CDR2 is SYGVNS. V dropped 6 bases and J dropped 7; count of bases not matched to a gene: 4. CDR3 DNA: TGTGCCAGCAGGGGACTAGCGGGGGGCCTAAATGAGCAGTTCTTC. It specifies CASRGLAGGLNEQFF.

About this clone: Within the sample, other DNA sequences also encode this same CDR3. This rearrangement joins TRBV5-1 to TRBJ2-5; TRBD2 agrees at 9 bases. Trimming cost V 0 bases and J 2 bases; bases outside gene matches: 2. Germline CDR1 reads SGHRS; CDR2 reads YFSETQ. The CDR3 covers 15 residues. CDR3 nucleotides: TGCGCCAGCAGCTTGGTGGCGGGGGGGCAAGAGACCCAGTACTTC. Amino acids: CASSLVAGGQETQYF.

The chain combines TRBV19 with TRBJ2-7, with D perhaps matching TRBD1 (5 bases). V was cut by 1 base and J by 3 bases, with 19 bases left in between. The CDR3 extends over 17 amino acids. Per germline, CDR1 LNHDA and CDR2 SQIVND (reference sequence). CDR3 sequence reads: CASSIVRVAGKIYEQYF. CDR3 sequence (DNA): TGTGCCAGTAGTATAGTAAGGGTGGCAGGGAAGATCTACGAGCAGTACTTC.

The rearrangement links TRBV13 to TRBJ1-3, with 7 positions matching TRBD1. Germline V gene sequence: CDR1 PRHDT, CDR2 FYEKMQ (reference sequence). The CDR3 is 17 residues long. V lost 6 bases to trimming and J lost 4 bases; unmatched junction nucleotides: 15. CDR3 protein: CASRTTMDRDRGNTIYF. For the CDR3, the DNA is TGTGCCAGCAGGACTACGATGGACCGGGACAGAGGAAACACCATATATTTT.

The V call is TRBV4-2, the J call TRBJ1-3; TRBD1 matches at 8 bases. The CDR3 extends over 17 amino acids. Germline V gene lookup returns CDR1 LGHNA and CDR2 YNFKEQ. Trimming at V came to 0 bases and at J to 2 bases, leaving 6 bases not matched to a gene. The CDR3 nucleotides are TGTGCCAGCAGCCAAGAAACCCTACAGGGGGCTGGAAACACCATATATTTT. Protein product: CASSQETLQGAGNTIYF.

The chain joins TRBV6-5 to TRBJ1-1, with 9 bases lining up with TRBD1. The CDR3 is 15 amino acids. Trimming cost V 4 bases and J 0 bases; bases outside gene matches: 3. In germline, CDR1 is MNHEY, CDR2 SVGAGI. The DNA for the CDR3 is TGTGCCAGCAGTTCCGGGACAGGGATGAACACTGAAGCTTTCTTT. Protein product: CASSSGTGMNTEAFF.

There are a few counts of this clone. The V call is TRBV20-1, the J call TRBJ2-7; the D is unclear. Germline V gene data show CDR1 as DFQATT and CDR2 as SNEGSKA (reference sequence). V lost 5 bases, J lost 3 bases, and 8 bases lay in between. The CDR3 covers 11 residues. CDR3 DNA sequence: TGCAGTGCTTCGGTCGGCTACGAGCAGTACTTC. This codes for CSASVGYEQYF.

The chain couples TRBV13 to TRBJ2-2, with 9 bases lining up with TRBD2. Trimming cost V 5 bases and J 4 bases; bases outside gene matches: 5. There are 15 residues in the CDR3. The germline V gene encodes CDR1 PRHDT and CDR2 FYEKMQ (reference sequence). The CDR3 here is CASSKRGAVTGELFF. The DNA for the CDR3 is TGTGCCAGCAGCAAGCGGGGGGCGGTCACCGGGGAGCTGTTTTTT.

This rearrangement joins TRBV19 to TRBJ2-1; 8 positions agree with TRBD2. J was trimmed by 4 bases and V by 3 bases; bases with no gene match: 5. Germline V gives CDR1 LNHDA, CDR2 SQIVND (reference sequence). This CDR3 has 15 amino acids. CDR3 sequence reads: CASSIGLADYNEQFF. The CDR3 DNA reads as TGTGCCAGTAGTATTGGACTAGCTGATTACAATGAGCAGTTCTTC.

As regards this clone: Other nucleotide sequences from this sample produce the same CDR3. The V and J genes are TRBV5-1 and TRBJ2-3; TRBD2 aligns across 11 bases. V lost 2 bases to trimming and J lost 1 base; unmatched junction nucleotides: 3. Per the germline V gene, CDR1 is SGHRS and CDR2 is YFSETQ. This CDR3 has 16 residues. In DNA, the CDR3 is TGCGCCAGCAGCTTCGAACTAGCGGGGGGCACAGATACGCAGTATTTT. Its translation is CASSFELAGGTDTQYF.

The chain employs TRBV11-2 and TRBJ2-1; D is perhaps TRBD1 (6 bases). There are 14 residues in the CDR3. Looked up from germline, CDR1 is SGHAT and CDR2 is FQNNGV. Trimming shortened V by 5 bases and J by 1 base, and 9 bases separated the two germline ends. CDR3 coding DNA: TGTGCCAGCAGCCTCAGGGGTTCCTACAATGAGCAGTTCTTC. It encodes CASSLRGSYNEQFF.